This T cell receptor (beta chain) was found in a study of blood T cell repertoires in COVID-19. This CDR3 has 15 residues. Per germline, CDR1 SEHNR and CDR2 FQNEAQ (reference sequence). V dropped 2 bases and J dropped 2 bases, with 10 bases sitting between them. Repertoires were generated with immunoSEQ multiplex PCR, while TCRdb's copy carries only in-frame clones and drops some. The sample has about 15,000 clones, roughly 88% seen once. This receptor was taken from a woman aged 50 to 60 with active or convalescent COVID-19. The sample taken for sequencing was peripheral blood. The rearrangement uses TRBV7-9 and TRBJ2-1; D unresolved. In nucleotides, the CDR3 is TGTGCCAGCAGCTTAATCTCAGAACCCTACAATGAGCAGTTCTTC. Translation: CASSLISEPYNEQFF.